The following is a T cell receptor (beta chain) sequence with its context. What this receptor recognizes is not known. No base-level quality is on record; no much larger clone is a single base apart. Donors were a few dozen systemically healthy Caucasian individuals from Russia aged roughly 6 to 90 years. Around 10 milliliters of peripheral blood were drawn from each donor into EDTA-treated Vacutainer tubes. Ficoll-Paque density-gradient centrifugation was used to isolate PBMCs, with at least 6 million obtained per sample. Trizol reagent was used to extract total RNA from the PBMCs, yielding at least 5 micrograms per sample. The percentages of naive CD45RAhigh/CD27high T cells were determined by flow cytometry on a PBMC aliquot from every donor. The sample comes from a study of blood T cells in healthy people across ages (dated by TCRdb to the mid-2010s). Some background on the complete study: Template switching captured roughly one uniquely barcoded TCR beta cDNA molecule per two T cells in model experiments. Age-related changes in TCR beta repertoire diversity were measured in the study by deep sequencing normalized with unique cDNA molecular identifiers. Four age groups were formed from the donors: young (average approximately 15 years), middle-aged (around 41), aged (around 62) and long-lived (more than 75). To avoid experimental bias, donors of different ages were distributed randomly across sequencing lanes. The study analyzed two additional independent replicas of 1 million unique cDNA reads from the same blood draw for two donors, one aged 18 to 29 and one aged 80 or older. Broad study findings and their caveats: Because donor CMV infection status was unknown, age-related changes in expanded clonotypes were potentially confounded. Since profiling was done on bulk unsorted PBMCs, naive and antigen-experienced compartments could not be conclusively compared. Observed TCR beta diversity per million T cells fell roughly linearly with age, and a significant reduction was already apparent by age approximately 40. A strong correlation was found between observed TCR beta diversity and the percentage of naive T cells measured by flow cytometry. Compared with the aged group, the long-lived group had more naive CD4+ T cells, fewer expanded clones and increased TCR diversity, suggesting age selection. Estimates of total diversity based on one million sequenced T cells were regarded as lower bounds and as underestimates.

The V end loses 5 bases and the J end loses 4 bases, and a stretch of 12 bases separates them. CDR1 and CDR2 were assigned from the germline V gene as SGHTA and FQGNSA. The CDR3 has 13 amino acids, counting the end cysteine and phenylalanine. The kept DNA is CDR3 alone, 39 bases in frame from the first base. Library preparation employed 5' RACE. The instrument given in TCRdb is Illumina HiSeq 2500. A second PCR of roughly 6 to 11 cycles was run with a J-beta primer mix and a sample-barcoded 5' primer. A unique molecular identifier was introduced onto each TCR beta cDNA molecule by a template-switch 5' adaptor carrying 12 random nucleotides. Each sample yielded at least 2.5 million CDR3-containing paired-end reads. First-strand cDNA was synthesized from all RNA with the Mint cDNA synthesis kit, primed by a TRBC-specific oligonucleotide. Following uracil-DNA glycosylase treatment, a first 18-cycle PCR with universal primers M1SS and BC2_uni_R was performed on all cDNA. Per the source publication's procedure: Normalization of each sample was performed by random selection of 1 million high-quality reads, each carrying a distinct molecular identifier. Reads with shared molecular identifiers were discarded instead of being binned into consensus sequences. CDR3 identification, clonotype clustering and error correction used MiTCR with a Q25 quality threshold and the strictest error-elimination algorithm. Lower-bound total TCR beta diversity was estimated with a nonparametric unseen species model using Euler transformation. In-frame beta chains were kept once TCRdb had trimmed the public reads at Q25 with fastp and called clones with MiXCR. A single entry per CDR3 protein holds the most common genes and DNA from its merged rows. TCRdb assigned the V and J calls; the authors' analysis was not used. For this sample there are 720,000 or so distinct CDR3 sequences; less than 45% appear just once. The ten largest clones represent around 30% of the sample.

The sequencing sample was made of blood. The sequence was obtained from a man older than 75 in good health. The rearrangement joined TRBV7-2 to TRBJ2-7; the D region possibly corresponds to TRBD2 (5 bases align). The CDR3 reads CASSLTRVYEQYF. The DNA sequence is given as TGTGCCAGCAGCCTTACGAGGGTTTACGAGCAGTACTTC.